Below, one T cell receptor beta chain is given with its context. Its antigen has not been determined. No base quality information exists; no much larger clone differs at one position. The intended sense of this specimen's time point label: 12 months on ibrutinib. Roughly 2 micrograms of genomic DNA were extracted from cryopreserved PBMCs for TCR beta library preparation. Longitudinal blood samples from CLL patients on ibrutinib monotherapy underwent high-throughput TCR beta sequencing. Patients were enrolled in a phase 2 open-label single-center ibrutinib monotherapy trial. This entry comes from a study of cytotoxic CD8 clonotypes in ibrutinib-treated CLL (dated by TCRdb to 2020 to 2022). For the wider study: The cohort had eleven to twelve relapsed/refractory and about 15 treatment-naive patients; fewer than 18 were IGHV unmutated. Partial responses were observed in 24 patients and complete responses in 2; after a median follow-up of roughly 62 months, remission was maintained in 14 patients and progression was observed in approximately twelve. Response samples were obtained after a median of roughly eleven months of treatment, with a range of roughly 6 to 40 months. On average, each sample yielded 255,043 productive templates and tens of thousands of productive rearrangements. Of the approximately 90 people in the trial, roughly 27 had longitudinal samples available. Cryopreserved peripheral blood mononuclear cells were obtained prior to treatment, at the time of response, and at either disease progression or sustained remission. Every remission and progressive disease sample was obtained while ibrutinib was still being received by the patients. Results and caveats for the whole study, not just this receptor: Baseline clonality exceeded that of age-matched healthy donors and correlated strongly with circulating CD8+ T-cell counts. At ibrutinib response clonality went up, during sustained remission it held steady, and at progression it dropped back toward baseline. Public clonotypes were rare and either shrank or stayed stable during treatment, and the rise in clonality at ibrutinib response reflected expansion of private clonotypes. Sampling times were not matched between patients in sustained remission and patients whose disease was progressing, and lymph node repertoires were not examined.

Reading the germline V gene gives CDR1 SQVTM and CDR2 ANQGSEA. Including the terminal cysteine and phenylalanine, the CDR3 comprises 13 residues. Left in the record is the CDR3 DNA by itself, 39 bases read in frame from the first base. The trim is 5 bases for V and 0 bases for J, with a gap of 11 bases between the germline ends. The goal of deep resolution MiSeq sequencing was a depth between 1 in 1 million and 1 in 200,000 T cells, and coverage averaged 10x per clonotype. The immunoSEQ hsTCRB Kit was used to generate the TCR beta libraries. In the source study's methods: The data were analyzed with ImmunoSEQ Analyzer and ImmunoSEQ Data Assistant, and V, D and J gene assignments followed IMGT definitions. Clonality, which ranges from 0 to 1, was calculated as one minus the normalized Shannon entropy of productive rearrangement frequencies. Public clonotype analysis was restricted to overrepresented clonotypes comprising at least 0.05% of each patient's repertoire. Repertoires from about a dozen age-matched healthy donors in immuneACCESS were used as clonality controls. Drawn from immuneACCESS, this table holds only the in-frame rearrangements with V and J called that TCRdb kept. Clones are partly lost; checked studies trace under half to an unresolved V gene and leave the rest unexplained. V, J and clone size are those of that table, while D and trimming were read from the DNA. This sample holds about 130,000 clones; approximately 81% were observed only once. Around 13% of the sample is taken by the ten largest.

The sequence was obtained from a human donor with chronic lymphocytic leukemia. The chain links TRBV29-1 with TRBJ2-7, with the D gene too uncertain to name. The sample was PBMCs, taken after 12 months of ibrutinib treatment. Here the CDR3 is given as CSVSYRLSYEQYF. The nucleotide sequence reads as follows: TGCAGCGTTTCTTACCGCCTCTCCTACGAGCAGTACTTC.